One TCR beta chain is described in this entry. What it binds is not known. The sample is drawn from a study of cytomegalovirus exposure and HLA in healthy donors. Study-level results: Across all donors, roughly uniform sequencing depth was an assumption of the presence/absence analyses. Previous analysis showed most TCR beta V segments were productive about 87% or about 30% of the time.

Primers included in the PCR were 60 Vbeta and 13 Jbeta primers. TCRdb keeps only in-frame clones here, not all; method: immunoSEQ multiplex PCR. The repertoire holds approximately 150,000 clones, over 80% seen once, with 3% to 3.5% in the top ten. The sequenced sample was PBMCs. This clonotype originated in a male donor in good health and CMV-seronegative.

Here the CDR3 DNA reads TGTGCCAGCAGCTTGGTCTCTGGCGGGAGGCACGGCGAGCAGTACTTC. Its translation: CASSLVSGGRHGEQYF. The chain recombines TRBV5-6 with TRBJ2-7; the match to TRBD2 covers 8 bases. With V trimmed by 0 bases and J by 6 bases, 11 bases remained unmatched. Germline V gene lookup returns CDR1 SGHDT and CDR2 YYEEEE. This CDR3 spans 16 amino acids. Full variable domain (remainder filled in from reference TRBV5-6 and TRBJ2-7): DAGVTQSPTHLIKTRGQQVTLRCSPKSGHDTVSWYQQALGQGPQFIFQYYEEEERQRGNFPDRFSGHQFPNYSSELNVNALLLGDSALYLCASSLVSGGRHGEQYFGPGTRLTVT.